The 26 T cell receptor beta chains below come from one sample, sequenced in a study of T cells after yellow fever vaccination. TCRdb passed the 5' RACE reads through MiXCR, listing each CDR3 protein once. This table holds 350,000 to 550,000 distinct CDR3 sequences, around 19% found once. Sequenced here: PBMCs, sampled before the yellow fever booster vaccination. These receptors were obtained from a man between 18 and 35 years old who received the YFV17D yellow fever vaccine.

A few counts support this clonotype. The gene calls are TRBV7-2 and TRBJ2-7, with 9 bases fitting TRBD1. Germline CDR1 reads SGHTA; CDR2 reads FQGNSA. The CDR3 runs 17 residues. V dropped 5 bases and J dropped 3; count of bases not matched to a gene: 14. CDR3 sequence: CASSPIPDPTGGYEQYF. Here the CDR3 DNA reads TGTGCCAGCAGCCCAATCCCGGACCCGACAGGGGGCTACGAGCAGTACTTC. Variable domain in full (rest from reference TRBV7-2 and TRBJ2-7): GAGVSQSPSNKVTEKGKDVELRCDPISGHTALYWYRQSLGQGLEFLIYFQGNSAPDKSGLPSDRFSAERTGGSVSTLTIQRTQQEDSAVYLCASSPIPDPTGGYEQYFGPGTRLTVT.

This clonotype was observed at least ten times. The chain uses TRBV6-1 and TRBJ1-5, with no clear D. CDR1 and CDR2 from the germline V gene are MNHNS and SASEGT. The CDR3 totals 13 residues. V was trimmed by 6 bases and J by 0 bases, leaving 6 bases between them. The CDR3 sequence: CASSRYSNQPQHF. As DNA, the CDR3 is TGTGCCAGCAGCCGTTATAGCAATCAGCCCCAGCATTTT.

There are a few counts of this clonotype. The chain is built from TRBV4-1 and TRBJ1-2; tentatively, D is TRBD1 (6 bases). This CDR3 is built from 15 residues. Germline values: CDR1 MGHRA, CDR2 YSYEKL. Trimming pared 0 bases from V and 8 bases from J, leaving 16 bases between. Here the CDR3 reads CASSQENRVYEGYTF. For the CDR3, the DNA is TGCGCCAGCAGCCAAGAGAACAGGGTTTATGAGGGCTACACCTTC.

The chain joins TRBV6-6 to TRBJ2-2, with 11 bases that match TRBD2. The CDR3 spans 20 residues. In germline, CDR1 is MNHNY, CDR2 SVGAGI (reference sequence). The junction had 18 bases not matched to a gene; V was cut back by 6 bases and J by 3 bases. CDR3 sequence (DNA): TGTGCCAGCAGACCCCGGACCGGACTAGCGGGCTCCAAGGACACCGGGGAGCTGTTTTTT. Translation: CASRPRTGLAGSKDTGELFF.

The chain uses TRBV30 and TRBJ1-6; D possibly corresponds to TRBD1 (5 bases). Germline V gene sequence: CDR1 GTSNPN, CDR2 SVGIG (reference sequence). Trimming cost V 3 bases and J 10 bases, with 13 bases left between them. The CDR3 length is 13 residues. The CDR3: CAWRIGGGSPLHF. The CDR3 region has the DNA TGTGCCTGGAGAATCGGTGGGGGATCACCCCTCCACTTT.

This clonotype has just one count. The chain carries TRBV6-2 or TRBV6-3 and TRBJ2-7; no clear D. V was pared by 7 bases and J by 3 bases, with 16 bases between. The CDR3 sequence is 14 residues long. From germline, CDR1 is MNHEY and CDR2 SVGEGT. This chain's CDR3 is CASKGENLDYEQYV. For the CDR3, the DNA is TGTGCCAGCAAAGGAGAGAATCTCGACTACGAGCAGTACGTC.

The genes are TRBV11-3 and TRBJ2-3, with D perhaps matching TRBD2 (5 bases). The CDR3 has 16 residues. The germline gives CDR1 SGHNT, CDR2 YENEEA. The V end lost 2 bases, the J end lost 4 bases, and 16 bases lay between the germline ends. CDR3 sequence: CASSLRAVPGADTQYF. The CDR3 DNA follows: TGTGCCAGCAGCTTAAGAGCCGTTCCCGGGGCAGATACGCAGTATTTT.

This clonotype was observed a few times. J is TRBJ2-1 and V is TRBV20-1; perhaps D is TRBD1 or TRBD2 (6 bases each). This CDR3 has 12 amino acids. Deletions cut 3 bases from V and 7 bases from J, with 10 bases between. Germline CDR1 DFQATT, CDR2 SNEGSKA (reference sequence). CDR3 nucleotide sequence: TGCAGTGCTAGGGGGGGCCGGAATGAGCAGTTCTTC. Translation: CSARGGRNEQFF.

At least ten counts were recorded for this clonotype. The genes are TRBV9 and TRBJ2-7; D remains unclear. V lost 4 bases and J lost 7, with 18 bases in between. CDR1 is SGDLS, CDR2 YYNGEE, per germline. The CDR3 has 14 amino acids. The CDR3 DNA reads TGTGCCAGCAGCTACTCCCCCTCCCCCGGGGAGCAGTACTTC. Protein sequence: CASSYSPSPGEQYF.

This clonotype was picked up many times. This chain joins TRBV5-1 and TRBJ1-1, with D uncertain. Trimming stripped 1 base from V and 0 bases from J, with 7 bases between. Germline values: CDR1 SGHRS, CDR2 YFSETQ. This CDR3 region has 14 residues. CDR3 nucleotides: TGCGCCAGCAGCTTGCTGGGAGTGAACACTGAAGCTTTCTTT. Protein: CASSLLGVNTEAFF.

This clonotype appeared many times. The chain combines TRBV5-6 with TRBJ1-2, with TRBD1 matching 9 bases. V trimming: 0 bases; J trimming: 9 bases; junction bases outside the gene matches: 3. CDR3 length equals 13 residues. The germline V gene encodes CDR1 SGHDT and CDR2 YYEEEE. The CDR3 loop is CASSLDRGQSYTF. The CDR3 nucleotides read TGTGCCAGCAGCTTGGACAGGGGGCAAAGCTACACCTTC.

The chain is built from TRBV20-1 and TRBJ2-5; no reliable D call. Trimming took off 6 bases at V and 0 bases at J, with 11 bases between the two ends. The CDR3 loop spans 13 amino acids. Germline CDR1 DFQATT, CDR2 SNEGSKA (reference sequence). CDR3 region: CSAIPQYQETQYF. CDR3 nucleotide sequence: TGCAGTGCGATTCCCCAGTACCAAGAGACCCAGTACTTC.

This clonotype was recorded a few times. The chain uses TRBV7-3 and TRBJ2-5; a weak D match, TRBD2 (7 bases). The V end lost 3 bases, the J end lost 5 bases, and 16 bases lay between the germline ends. The CDR3 is 15 residues long. Per the germline V gene, CDR1 is SGHTA and CDR2 is FQGTGA. The CDR3 is CASSFRGGDGETQYF. The DNA for the CDR3 is TGTGCCAGCAGCTTCAGAGGGGGGGACGGCGAGACCCAGTACTTC.

CDR3 protein: CASTPPGTSLYNEQFF. CDR3 nucleotide sequence: TGTGCCAGCACACCCCCCGGGACTAGCCTTTACAATGAGCAGTTCTTC. The chain joins TRBV27 to TRBJ2-1; TRBD2 aligns across 9 bases. CDR3 length: 16 amino acids. Germline V lookup: CDR1 MNHEY, CDR2 SMNVEV (reference sequence). The ends lost 7 bases at V and 4 bases at J; junction bases unmatched: 11.

This clonotype was seen a handful of times. The rearrangement joins TRBV2 to TRBJ1-2; 9 nucleotides match TRBD1. Trimming removed 6 bases from V and 4 bases from J; junction bases left unmatched: 6. Germline V gives CDR1 SNHLY, CDR2 FYNNEI. This CDR3 is 14 amino acids long. CDR3 in amino acids: CASRADRGGYGYTF. The CDR3 DNA reads as TGTGCCAGCAGGGCGGACAGGGGAGGCTATGGCTACACCTTC. The full variable domain, in which reference TRBV2 and TRBJ1-2 provide the parts outside the CDR3, is EPEVTQTPSHQVTQMGQEVILRCVPISNHLYFYWYRQILGQKVEFLVSFYNNEISEKSEIFDDQFSVERPDGSNFTLKIRSTKLEDSAMYFCASRADRGGYGYTFGSGTRLTVV.

This clonotype was detected ten times or more. The genes are TRBV7-9 and TRBJ1-1, with D uncertain. In germline, CDR1 is SEHNR, CDR2 FQNEAQ (reference sequence). Trimming took off 3 bases at V and 6 bases at J, with 8 bases between the two ends. CDR3 length: 12 residues. CDR3 sequence reads: CASSLDGPEAFF. The CDR3 DNA reads TGTGCCAGCAGCTTGGACGGCCCTGAAGCTTTCTTT.

This clonotype was recorded a few times. The V call is TRBV7-9, the J call TRBJ1-5, with D hard to call. V lost 1 base and J lost 2, with 18 bases in between. Germline V gene sequence: CDR1 SEHNR, CDR2 FQNEAQ (reference sequence). The CDR3 totals 18 residues. For the CDR3, the DNA is TGTGCCAGCAGCTTAGAGTGGTGGCGGTTCCTAGGCAATCAGCCCCAGCATTTT. It codes for CASSLEWWRFLGNQPQHF.

This sequence joins TRBV2 and TRBJ2-4, with a weak D call TRBD1 (5 bases). The CDR3 spans 13 residues. Trimming shortened V by 10 bases and J by 0 bases, and 10 bases separated the two germline ends. Germline V gene lookup returns CDR1 SNHLY and CDR2 FYNNEI. In DNA form, the CDR3 reads TGTGCCACCCGACAGATAGCCAAAAACATTCAGTACTTC. Encoded protein: CATRQIAKNIQYF. The variable domain in full, completed from reference TRBV2 and TRBJ2-4, reads EPEVTQTPSHQVTQMGQEVILRCVPISNHLYFYWYRQILGQKVEFLVSFYNNEISEKSEIFDDQFSVERPDGSNFTLKIRSTKLEDSAMYFCATRQIAKNIQYFGAGTRLSVL.

The V call is TRBV18, the J call TRBJ1-2, with 8 bases that match TRBD1. Germline lookup yields CDR1 KGHSH and CDR2 LQKENI. Trimming cost V 3 bases and J 8 bases; bases outside gene matches: 8. The CDR3 has 14 residues. The CDR3 nucleotides read TGTGCCAGCTCACCCGGACAGGGTCGAGAGGGCTACACCTTC. This encodes CASSPGQGREGYTF.

This clonotype has only a few counts. This chain links TRBV2 with TRBJ2-7, with D uncertain. The CDR3 runs to 14 residues. V dropped 10 bases and J dropped 2 bases, with 18 bases sitting between them. The germline gives CDR1 SNHLY, CDR2 FYNNEI. The CDR3 DNA is TGTGCCACCAAGCGACCGAGACCCCCCTACGAGCAGTACGTC. Translating gives CATKRPRPPYEQYV.

This sequence joins TRBV7-2 and TRBJ2-5; the match to TRBD2 covers 14 bases. The V and J ends lost 3 bases and 7 bases, in that order; junction bases with no gene match: 10. This CDR3 spans 17 amino acids. Germline V CDR1 and CDR2: SGHTA, FQGNSA. CDR3: CASSFSPTSGGGLTQYF. CDR3 coding DNA: TGTGCCAGCAGCTTCTCCCCGACTAGCGGGGGGGGATTGACCCAGTACTTC.

The rearrangement joins TRBV10-3 to TRBJ2-7; D remains unclear. This CDR3 is built from 13 residues. Trimming removed 2 bases from V and 2 bases from J, with 7 bases in between. Germline V lookup: CDR1 ENHRY, CDR2 SYGVKD. The CDR3 coding sequence is TGTGCCATCAGTGAGCGGTCAGCCTACGAGCAGTACTTC. Protein product: CAISERSAYEQYF.

This clonotype was seen a handful of times. V and J are TRBV14 and TRBJ2-5, with 8 bases matching TRBD2. Germline V lookup: CDR1 SGHDN, CDR2 FVKESK. CDR3 size: 14 residues. Trimming cost V 7 bases and J 3 bases; bases outside gene matches: 7. CDR3: CASKSAGGEETQYF. The CDR3 region has the DNA TGTGCCAGCAAATCGGCGGGGGGCGAAGAGACCCAGTACTTC.

The chain employs TRBV6-6 and TRBJ2-7; D perhaps matches TRBD1 (6 bases). Germline V gene lookup returns CDR1 MNHNY and CDR2 SVGAGI (reference sequence). The CDR3 has 13 residues. With 7 bases removed from V and 0 bases from J, the gap between germline ends came to 10 bases. CDR3 coding DNA: TGTGCCAGCACCCAGGGGTCCTCCTACGAGCAGTACTTC. Translation: CASTQGSSYEQYF.

J is TRBJ2-3 and V is TRBV4-3; D remains unclear. CDR3 length equals 14 residues. Trimming left V 0 bases short and J 4 bases short, with 8 bases between. Germline CDR1 is LGHNA and CDR2 is YSLEER. CDR3 DNA: TGCGCCAGCAGCCAAGATAAGAGGCCAGATACGCAGTATTTT. This gives the protein CASSQDKRPDTQYF.

This clonotype was seen more than once but under ten times. The chain links TRBV5-5 to TRBJ1-5; maybe TRBD1 (5 bases). V lost 2 bases and J 0 bases, leaving 12 bases between the germline ends. The CDR3 totals 16 residues. Germline CDR1 SGHKS, CDR2 YYEKEE (reference sequence). CDR3 in amino acids: CASSLQAKYSNQPQHF. CDR3 nucleotide sequence: TGTGCCAGCAGCTTACAGGCAAAGTATAGCAATCAGCCCCAGCATTTT. Based on the CDR3 plus reference TRBV5-5 and TRBJ1-5, the full variable domain is DAGVTQSPTHLIKTRGQQVTLRCSPISGHKSVSWYQQVLGQGPQFIFQYYEKEERGRGNFPDRFSARQFPNYSSELNVNALLLGDSALYLCASSLQAKYSNQPQHFGDGTRLSIL.